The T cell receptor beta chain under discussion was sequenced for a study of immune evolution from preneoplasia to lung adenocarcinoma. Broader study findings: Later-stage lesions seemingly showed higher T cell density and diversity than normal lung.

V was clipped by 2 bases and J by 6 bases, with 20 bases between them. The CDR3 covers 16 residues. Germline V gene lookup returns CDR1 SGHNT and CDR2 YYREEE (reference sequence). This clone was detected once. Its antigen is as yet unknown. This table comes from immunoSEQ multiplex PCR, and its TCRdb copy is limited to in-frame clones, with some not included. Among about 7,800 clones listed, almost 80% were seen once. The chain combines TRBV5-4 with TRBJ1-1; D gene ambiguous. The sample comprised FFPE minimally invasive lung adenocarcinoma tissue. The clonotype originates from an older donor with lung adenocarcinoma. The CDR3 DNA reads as TGTGCCAGCAGCTTCGAGGACGAACGGAATGTAGCTGAAGCTTTCTTT. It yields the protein CASSFEDERNVAEAFF.